This T cell receptor beta chain was recorded in a study of blood T cell repertoires in COVID-19. Study-level background: The study drew acute and convalescent COVID-19 samples from the United States, Italy and Spain. From T cells, B-cell-depleted T cells, or PBMCs came the material, which was cDNA or gDNA.

Original processing methods: By means of reference gene primer amplification, nucleated cell counts were estimated. This table comes from immunoSEQ multiplex PCR, and its TCRdb copy is limited to in-frame clones, with some not included. That table gives V, J and clone size, and the DNA gave D and trimming. The table shows roughly 73,000 clones, with 89% occurring only once. CDR1 SEHNR and CDR2 FQNEAQ come from the germline V gene (reference sequence). The J segment lost 8 bases and the V segment lost 3 bases, leaving 1 base of the junction unmatched. This CDR3 has 12 amino acids. The sample consisted of peripheral blood. This rearrangement joins TRBV7-9 to TRBJ2-1, with 7 bases identical to TRBD2. The source is a man at least 80 years old with acute or convalescent COVID-19. CDR3 sequence reads: CASSFAGDEQFF. CDR3 coding DNA: TGTGCCAGCAGCTTCGCGGGAGATGAGCAGTTCTTC.